The 18 T cell receptor beta chains below come from one sample, sequenced in a study of blood T cell repertoires in COVID-19. TCRdb's copy holds only in-frame clones and misses some; the assay was immunoSEQ multiplex PCR. In the table there are roughly 30,000 clones, roughly nine tenths of which are singletons. The specimen sequenced was peripheral blood. The receptors derive from a man older than 75 with acute or convalescent COVID-19.

CDR3 loop: CASSFTSGTNEQYF. Written as DNA, the CDR3 is TGCGCCAGCAGCTTCACTAGCGGGACGAACGAGCAGTACTTC. V is TRBV5-1 and J is TRBJ2-7; 10 bases match TRBD2. The trim removed 2 bases at V and 5 bases at J, leaving 4 bases unmatched. The CDR3 has 14 amino acids. CDR1 and CDR2 from the germline V gene are SGHRS and YFSETQ.

The rearrangement links TRBV7-9 to TRBJ1-1, with 10 bases aligning to TRBD1. With V trimmed by 5 bases and J by 4 bases, 13 bases remained unmatched. In germline, CDR1 is SEHNR, CDR2 FQNEAQ (reference sequence). This CDR3 is built from 17 residues. In DNA, the CDR3 is TGTGCCAGCAGCCCCACGTTCCGGGACAGGGGCAGCACTGAAGCTTTCTTT. This gives the protein CASSPTFRDRGSTEAFF.

The chain employs TRBV9 and TRBJ2-1; 11 bases line up with TRBD1. CDR1 SGDLS and CDR2 YYNGEE come from the germline V gene. The V gene end was trimmed by 0 bases and the J gene end by 10 bases; junction bases not matched to a gene: 15. The CDR3 contains 18 residues. This CDR3 is CASSVATWTGGRANEQFF. As DNA, the CDR3 is TGTGCCAGCAGCGTAGCTACGTGGACAGGGGGCCGCGCGAACGAGCAGTTCTTC.

The chain has TRBV18 and TRBJ2-1; 16 positions agree with TRBD2. The CDR3 extends over 17 amino acids. The germline gives CDR1 KGHSH, CDR2 LQKENI. V was pared by 3 bases and J by 9 bases, with 8 bases of the junction left unmatched. The CDR3, as DNA: TGTGCCAGCTCACCCGCGGGACTAGCGGGAGGGCCCGGTGAGCAGTTCTTC. Encoded protein: CASSPAGLAGGPGEQFF.

The rearrangement links TRBV7-6 to TRBJ2-1; D is undetermined. Trimming took 2 bases from V and 5 from J, leaving 4 bases between them. This CDR3 region has 12 residues. Germline V lookup: CDR1 SGHVS, CDR2 FNYEAQ. The CDR3 spells CASSLPNNEQFF. CDR3 nucleotides: TGTGCCAGCAGCTTACCTAACAATGAGCAGTTCTTC.

The chain uses TRBV9 and TRBJ1-1; 9 nucleotides align to TRBD1. The CDR3 covers 14 residues. Per germline, CDR1 SGDLS and CDR2 YYNGEE. The ends lost 3 bases at V and 4 bases at J; junction bases unmatched: 4. The CDR3 is CASSAGTGSTEAFF. DNA for the CDR3: TGTGCCAGCAGCGCGGGGACAGGGTCCACTGAAGCTTTCTTT.

The chain combines TRBV6-4 with TRBJ2-1, with a possible D match to TRBD1 (6 bases). The germline gives CDR1 MRHNA, CDR2 SNTAGT. This CDR3 region has 15 residues. The ends were cut back, 5 bases at V and 4 bases at J, with 15 bases in the middle. CDR3 nucleotides: TGTGCCAGCAGTCAAGAAGGGACACCTTACAATGAGCAGTTCTTC. This encodes CASSQEGTPYNEQFF.

The chain uses TRBV3-1 (or the pseudogene TRBV3-2) and TRBJ1-2; D gene ambiguous. CDR3 length: 12 residues. CDR1 and CDR2 (germline): LGHDT, YNNKEL (reference sequence). V was clipped by 4 bases and J by 8 bases, with 11 bases between them. The CDR3 reads CASSPVPWGYTF. The CDR3 DNA sequence: TGTGCCAGCAGCCCAGTGCCTTGGGGCTACACCTTC.

V usage is TRBV3-1 (or the pseudogene TRBV3-2) and J usage is TRBJ2-3; 10 bases align to TRBD1. From germline, CDR1 is LGHDT and CDR2 YNNKEL (reference sequence). After removal of 0 bases from V and 3 bases from J, the junction contained 6 bases not matched to a gene. This CDR3 is 17 amino acids long. In DNA form, the CDR3 reads TGTGCCAGCAGCCAAGATCAAAGGACAGGGGGTACAGATACGCAGTATTTT. As protein: CASSQDQRTGGTDTQYF.

V gene TRBV28 combines with J gene TRBJ1-2, with D possibly matching TRBD1 (5 bases). Germline values: CDR1 MDHEN, CDR2 SYDVKM. Trimming stripped 3 bases from V and 1 base from J, with 18 bases between. The CDR3 is 17 amino acids. DNA for the CDR3: TGTGCCAGCAGTTTTACAAGGTTGGGCAGGGTTAACTATGGCTACACCTTC. Amino acids: CASSFTRLGRVNYGYTF.

The J gene is TRBJ1-1, the V gene TRBV3-1 (or the pseudogene TRBV3-2); no reliable D call. Germline CDR1 LGHDT, CDR2 YNNKEL (reference sequence). The germline V and J ends were trimmed by 3 bases and 1 base, with 9 bases remaining between them. The CDR3 totals 14 residues. CDR3 sequence: CASSQSTENTEAFF. In DNA form, the CDR3 reads TGTGCCAGCAGCCAGTCTACAGAGAACACTGAAGCTTTCTTT.

V is TRBV11-2 and J is TRBJ2-5; no firm D call. V lost 5 bases and J 6 bases, leaving 7 bases between the germline ends. This CDR3 is 11 amino acids long. Per germline, CDR1 SGHAT and CDR2 FQNNGV. As DNA, the CDR3 is TGTGCCAGCAGCACTGCACAGACCCAGTACTTC. Its protein is CASSTAQTQYF.

The chain links TRBV3-1 (or the pseudogene TRBV3-2) to TRBJ1-2, with D possibly matching TRBD1 (5 bases). Trimming pared 0 bases from V and 4 bases from J, leaving 15 bases between. Germline V gene data show CDR1 as LGHDT and CDR2 as YNNKEL (reference sequence). This CDR3 contains 16 residues. CDR3 DNA sequence: TGTGCCAGCAGCCAAGATCCCGCAGGGTTCGTCTATGGCTACACCTTC. This sequence encodes CASSQDPAGFVYGYTF.

The chain couples TRBV5-5 to TRBJ2-1; 7 bases fit TRBD2. There are 15 residues in the CDR3. V shed 4 bases and J 5 bases; nucleotides not matched to a gene: 9. Germline values: CDR1 SGHKS, CDR2 YYEKEE (reference sequence). The CDR3 spells CASSRMSGTHNEQFF. DNA for the CDR3: TGTGCCAGCAGCCGAATGAGCGGGACCCACAATGAGCAGTTCTTC. Using reference TRBV5-5 and TRBJ2-1 for the parts outside the CDR3, the full variable domain is DAGVTQSPTHLIKTRGQQVTLRCSPISGHKSVSWYQQVLGQGPQFIFQYYEKEERGRGNFPDRFSARQFPNYSSELNVNALLLGDSALYLCASSRMSGTHNEQFFGPGTRLTVL.

This clone was observed a handful of times. This chain uses TRBV3-1 (or the pseudogene TRBV3-2) with TRBJ2-2; 13 nucleotides match TRBD2. This CDR3 has 17 amino acids. The junction had 10 bases not matched to a gene; V was cut back by 4 bases and J by 8 bases. Germline CDR1 is LGHDT and CDR2 is YNNKEL (reference sequence). CDR3 protein: CASSPRTSGRTMGELFF. In DNA, the CDR3 is TGTGCCAGCAGCCCTAGGACTAGCGGGAGAACGATGGGGGAGCTGTTTTTT.

This rearrangement joins TRBV10-3 to TRBJ1-6; no reliable D call. Deletions cut 7 bases from V and 6 bases from J, with 13 bases between. The CDR3 contains 14 residues. From germline, CDR1 is ENHRY and CDR2 SYGVKD. CDR3 sequence: CAINQVGGNSPLHF. CDR3 bases: TGTGCCATCAATCAGGTTGGAGGTAATTCACCCCTCCACTTT.

This sequence joins TRBV4-1 and TRBJ2-7; D is perhaps TRBD2 (5 bases). From germline, CDR1 is MGHRA and CDR2 YSYEKL. V shed 0 bases and J shed 3 bases, with 12 bases lying between them. The CDR3 consists of 15 residues. Written as DNA, the CDR3 is TGCGCCAGCAGCCAAGAGGTCGCGGGTTACTACGAGCAGTACTTC. Its protein is CASSQEVAGYYEQYF.

J is TRBJ2-5 and V is TRBV5-3; 8 bases map to TRBD2. TRBV5-3 is labeled an ORF, and its function is uncertain. The V and J ends lost 4 bases and 5 bases, in that order; junction bases with no gene match: 10. The CDR3 runs to 15 residues. The CDR3 region is CARSPRRAGGETQYF. CDR3 bases: TGTGCCAGAAGCCCCCGGCGGGCGGGAGGTGAGACCCAGTACTTC.